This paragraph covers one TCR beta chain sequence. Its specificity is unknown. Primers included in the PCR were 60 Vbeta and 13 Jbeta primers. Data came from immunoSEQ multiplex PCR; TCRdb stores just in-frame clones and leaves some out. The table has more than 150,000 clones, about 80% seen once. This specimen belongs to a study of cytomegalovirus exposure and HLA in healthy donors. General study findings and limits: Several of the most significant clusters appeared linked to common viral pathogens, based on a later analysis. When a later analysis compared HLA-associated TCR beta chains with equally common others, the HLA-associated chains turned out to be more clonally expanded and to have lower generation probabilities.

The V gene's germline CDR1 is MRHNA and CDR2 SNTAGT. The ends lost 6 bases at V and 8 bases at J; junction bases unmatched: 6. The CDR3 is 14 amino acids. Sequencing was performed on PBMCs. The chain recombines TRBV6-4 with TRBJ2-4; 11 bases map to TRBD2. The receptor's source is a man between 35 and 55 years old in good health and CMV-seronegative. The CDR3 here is CASSETSGSYIQYF. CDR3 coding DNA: TGTGCCAGCAGCGAAACTAGCGGGAGCTACATTCAGTACTTC.